The 10 T cell receptor beta chains in this list originate from one sample, sequenced in a study of blood T cell repertoires in COVID-19. Sequenced by immunoSEQ multiplex PCR; TCRdb stores in-frame clones only, minus some. The sample lists 110,000 or so clones, approximately 84% seen once, with roughly 8.1% in the top ten. Sequencing was carried out using peripheral blood. The receptor set was obtained from a woman in her thirties or forties with acute or convalescent COVID-19.

This chain uses TRBV12-3 or TRBV12-4 with TRBJ2-7; D gene uncertain. This CDR3 contains 13 residues. Deletions cut 6 bases from V and 3 bases from J, with 12 bases between. This CDR3 is CASSPGFSYEQYF. CDR3 bases: TGTGCCAGCAGCCCCGGTTTTAGCTACGAGCAGTACTTC.

The chain uses TRBV6-5 and TRBJ2-7, with D perhaps TRBD1 (5 bases). The CDR3 runs 12 residues. Germline V CDR1 and CDR2: MNHEY, SVGAGI. V lost 6 bases to trimming and J lost 3 bases, with 9 bases between them. The CDR3 reads CASSFRDYEQYF. The CDR3 coding sequence is TGTGCCAGCAGCTTCAGGGACTACGAGCAGTACTTC.

This clone was observed once. The chain links TRBV3-1 (or the pseudogene TRBV3-2) to TRBJ2-7, with 10 bases identical to TRBD2. The V and J ends lost 5 bases and 0 bases, in that order; junction bases with no gene match: 4. The germline V gene has CDR1 LGHDT and CDR2 YNNKEL (reference sequence). The CDR3 is made up of 15 amino acids. The CDR3 bases are TGTGCCAGCAGCGTACTAGCGGGGATCTCCTACGAGCAGTACTTC. It is translated as CASSVLAGISYEQYF.

This chain connects TRBV15 to TRBJ2-3, with 8 bases matching TRBD1. Germline-derived CDR1 and CDR2 are LNHNV and YYDKDF (reference sequence). This CDR3 contains 14 residues. The V and J ends lost 8 bases and 4 bases, in that order; junction bases with no gene match: 8. In nucleotides, the CDR3 is TGTGCCACCCAACCCCACAGGGGGGCAGATACGCAGTATTTT. This translates into CATQPHRGADTQYF. The variable domain in full, with the rest retrieved from reference TRBV15 and TRBJ2-3, is DAMVIQNPRYQVTQFGKPVTLSCSQTLNHNVMYWYQQKSSQAPKLLFHYYDKDFNNEADTPDNFQSRRPNTSFCFLDIRSPGLGDTAMYLCATQPHRGADTQYFGPGTRLTVL.

The rearrangement links TRBV19 to TRBJ1-2; weak D call: TRBD1 (6 bases). Germline values: CDR1 LNHDA, CDR2 SQIVND (reference sequence). The length of the CDR3 is 13 residues. The germline V and J ends were trimmed by 5 bases and 1 base, with 8 bases remaining between them. The CDR3 spells CASSRQVNYGYTF. CDR3 nucleotide sequence: TGTGCCAGTAGTCGACAGGTTAACTATGGCTACACCTTC.

V and J are TRBV4-1 and TRBJ2-3; 10 nucleotides agree with TRBD2. The trim removed 4 bases at V and 3 bases at J, leaving 7 bases unmatched. Per germline, CDR1 MGHRA and CDR2 YSYEKL. The CDR3 loop spans 16 amino acids. DNA of the CDR3: TGCGCCAGCAGCCTAGCGGGGGGACCCGGTACAGATACGCAGTATTTT. This encodes CASSLAGGPGTDTQYF.

This clone was observed once. The V and J genes are TRBV6-2 or TRBV6-3 and TRBJ1-1; D call uncertain. Between the trimmed V and J ends, which lost 2 bases and 1 base, there was a span of 5 bases. This CDR3 has 13 amino acids. The germline gives CDR1 MNHEY, CDR2 SVGEGT. This CDR3 reads CASSYAENTEAFF. CDR3 nucleotides: TGTGCCAGCAGTTACGCGGAGAACACTGAAGCTTTCTTT.

The J gene is TRBJ1-3, the V gene TRBV30; D remains unclear. The ends were cut back, 0 bases at V and 0 bases at J, with 12 bases in the middle. CDR1 GTSNPN and CDR2 SVGIG come from the germline V gene (reference sequence). CDR3 length: 16 amino acids. CDR3 loop: CAWSVYSASSGNTIYF. In nucleotides, the CDR3 is TGTGCCTGGAGTGTCTATTCAGCGAGCTCTGGAAACACCATATATTTT. Looking up the rest from reference TRBV30 and TRBJ1-3 gives the full variable domain: SQTIHQWPATLVQPVGSPLSLECTVEGTSNPNLYWYRQAAGRGLQLLFYSVGIGQISSEVPQNLSASRPQDRQFILSSKKLLLSDSGFYLCAWSVYSASSGNTIYFGEGSWLTVV.

The CDR3 region is CASSLGTGGTGNTIYF. CDR3 nucleotide sequence: TGCGCCAGCAGCTTGGGGACAGGGGGAACTGGAAACACCATATATTTT. The chain uses TRBV5-1 and TRBJ1-3; 10 positions match TRBD1. CDR1 and CDR2 from the germline V gene are SGHRS and YFSETQ. This CDR3 region has 16 residues. V shed 0 bases, J shed 2 bases, and the junction held 2 bases outside the gene matches.

This sequence joins TRBV20-1 and TRBJ2-7, with 7 positions matching TRBD2. Trimming removed 7 bases from V and 5 bases from J; junction bases left unmatched: 5. Germline lookup yields CDR1 DFQATT and CDR2 SNEGSKA (reference sequence). CDR3 length: 11 amino acids. CDR3 region: CSGKLANEQYF. In DNA form, the CDR3 reads TGCAGTGGGAAACTAGCGAACGAGCAGTACTTC.